The clone carrying this T cell receptor (beta chain) was observed a handful of times. This entry comes from a study of identical twins. Template switching created a universal primer site, and the cDNA included unique molecular identifiers. TCRdb called the 5' RACE reads again in MiXCR, with one record for every CDR3 protein. The sample includes some 500,000 distinct CDR3 sequences, under 25% of them seen just once. CDR1 and CDR2 from the germline V gene are MDHEN and SYDVKM. This CDR3 has 14 residues. V was shortened by 5 bases and J by 1 base, with 10 bases between the two germline ends. The same data also went into a second study, on T cells expressing NK-cell markers. From that second work: NKG2C+ dominant clonotype frequencies in about 6 donors were roughly 1.0-7.5% of CD8+ T cells.

This clonotype was sampled from a woman aged 18 to 35 in good health. The V and J genes are TRBV28 and TRBJ2-3, with D unresolved. Material for sequencing was CD4+ T cells sorted from blood. The CDR3: CASSPIQGTDTQYF. The CDR3, as DNA: TGTGCCAGCAGTCCTATCCAGGGCACAGATACGCAGTATTTT.